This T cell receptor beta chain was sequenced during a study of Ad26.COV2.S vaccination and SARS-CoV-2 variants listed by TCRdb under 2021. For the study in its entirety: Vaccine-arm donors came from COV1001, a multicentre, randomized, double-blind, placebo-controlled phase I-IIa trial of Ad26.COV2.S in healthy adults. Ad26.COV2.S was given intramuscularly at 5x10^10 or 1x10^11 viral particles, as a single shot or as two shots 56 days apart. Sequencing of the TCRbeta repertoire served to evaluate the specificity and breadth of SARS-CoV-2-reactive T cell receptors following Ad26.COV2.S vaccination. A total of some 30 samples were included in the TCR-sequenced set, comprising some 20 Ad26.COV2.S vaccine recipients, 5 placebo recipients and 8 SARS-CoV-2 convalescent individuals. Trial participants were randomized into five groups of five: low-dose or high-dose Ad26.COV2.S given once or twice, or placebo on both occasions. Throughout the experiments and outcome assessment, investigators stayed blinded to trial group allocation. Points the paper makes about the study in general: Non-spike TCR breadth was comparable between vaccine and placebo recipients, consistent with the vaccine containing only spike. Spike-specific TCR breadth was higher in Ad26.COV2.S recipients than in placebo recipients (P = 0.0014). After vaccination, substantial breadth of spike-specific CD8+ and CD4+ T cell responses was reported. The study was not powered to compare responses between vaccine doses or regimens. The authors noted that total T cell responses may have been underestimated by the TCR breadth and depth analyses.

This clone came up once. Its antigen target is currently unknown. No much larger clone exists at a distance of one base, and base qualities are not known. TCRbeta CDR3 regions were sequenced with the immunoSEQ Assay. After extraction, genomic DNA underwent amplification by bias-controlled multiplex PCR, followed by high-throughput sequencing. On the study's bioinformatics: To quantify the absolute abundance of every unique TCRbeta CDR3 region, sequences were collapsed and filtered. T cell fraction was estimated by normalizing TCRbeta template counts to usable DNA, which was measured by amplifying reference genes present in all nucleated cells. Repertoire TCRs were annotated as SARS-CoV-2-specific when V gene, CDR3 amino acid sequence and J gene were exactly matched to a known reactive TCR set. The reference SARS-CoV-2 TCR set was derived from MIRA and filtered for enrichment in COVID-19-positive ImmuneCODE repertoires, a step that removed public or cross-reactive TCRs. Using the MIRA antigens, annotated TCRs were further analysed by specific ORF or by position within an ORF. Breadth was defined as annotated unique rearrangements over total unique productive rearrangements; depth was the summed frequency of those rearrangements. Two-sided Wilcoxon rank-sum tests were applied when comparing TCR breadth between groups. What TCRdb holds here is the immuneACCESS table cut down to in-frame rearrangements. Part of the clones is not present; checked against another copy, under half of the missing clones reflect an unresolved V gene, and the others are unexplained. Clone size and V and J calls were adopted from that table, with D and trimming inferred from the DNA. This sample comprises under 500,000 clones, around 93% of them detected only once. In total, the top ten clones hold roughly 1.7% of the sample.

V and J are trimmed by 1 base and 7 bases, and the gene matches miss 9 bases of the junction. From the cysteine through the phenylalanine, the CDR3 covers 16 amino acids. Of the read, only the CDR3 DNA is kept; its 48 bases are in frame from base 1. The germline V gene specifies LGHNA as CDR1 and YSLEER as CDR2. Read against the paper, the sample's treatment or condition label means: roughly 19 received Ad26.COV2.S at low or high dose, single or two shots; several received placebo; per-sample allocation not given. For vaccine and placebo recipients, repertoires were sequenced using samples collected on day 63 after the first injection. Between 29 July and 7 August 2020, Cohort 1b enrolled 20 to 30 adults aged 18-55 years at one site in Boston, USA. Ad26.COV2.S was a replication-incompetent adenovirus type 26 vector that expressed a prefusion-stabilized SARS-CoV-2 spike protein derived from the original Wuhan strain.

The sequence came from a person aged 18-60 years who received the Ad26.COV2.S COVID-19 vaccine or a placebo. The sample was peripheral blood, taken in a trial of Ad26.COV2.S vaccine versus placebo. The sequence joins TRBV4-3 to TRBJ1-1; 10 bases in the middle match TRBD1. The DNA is TGCGCCAGCAGCCAAGTATTTACGGGACAGGGGATTGAAGCTTTCTTT. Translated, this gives CASSQVFTGQGIEAFF.